Below are 7 T cell receptor beta chains sequenced from a single sample in a study of STAT5B mutations in CD4+ large granular lymphocyte leukemia. TCRdb keeps only in-frame clones here, not all; method: immunoSEQ multiplex PCR. Here the sample spans approximately 32,000 clones, about 87% being singletons. The sample was CD4+ T cells from blood buffy coats. These receptors originate from a human donor in good health.

This rearrangement joins TRBV7-9 to TRBJ1-6, with 8 bases that match TRBD1. Unmatched junction bases numbered 3, after V lost 1 base and J lost 7 bases. Looked up from germline, CDR1 is SEHNR and CDR2 is FQNEAQ (reference sequence). The CDR3 extends over 15 amino acids. CDR3 protein: CASSLGDRRNSPLHF. CDR3 sequence (DNA): TGTGCCAGCAGCTTAGGGGACAGGAGAAATTCACCCCTCCACTTT.

The chain carries TRBV7-2 and TRBJ2-7; tentatively, D is TRBD1 (6 bases). V lost 6 bases and J 3 bases, leaving 12 bases between the germline ends. Germline V lookup: CDR1 SGHTA, CDR2 FQGNSA. This CDR3 region has 13 residues. As DNA, the CDR3 is TGTGCCAGCAGGTTGGACAGCGGCTACGAGCAGTACTTC. Its protein is CASRLDSGYEQYF.

The table lists this clone with a count of one. V and J are TRBV2 and TRBJ1-1; unclear D gene. The CDR3 is 12 residues long. Trimming cost V 4 bases and J 12 bases, with 15 bases left between them. Germline-derived CDR1 and CDR2 are SNHLY and FYNNEI. This chain's CDR3 is CASSGPNTGTFF. CDR3 in DNA: TGTGCCAGCAGTGGCCCGAATACCGGTACTTTCTTT.

The V gene is TRBV10-3, the J gene TRBJ2-1; perhaps TRBD2 as D (7 bases). CDR1 is ENHRY and CDR2 is SYGVKD in the germline V gene. The germline V and J ends were trimmed by 4 bases and 0 bases, with 16 bases remaining between them. The CDR3 runs to 17 residues. CDR3 loop: CAISVRGGRSSYNEQFF. The CDR3 region has the DNA TGTGCCATCAGTGTTAGGGGGGGAAGGAGCTCCTACAATGAGCAGTTCTTC.

V gene TRBV2 combines with J gene TRBJ1-1; a weak D match, TRBD1 (5 bases). This CDR3 spans 15 amino acids. Trimming removed 1 base at V and 9 bases at J, with 18 bases between. CDR1 is SNHLY, CDR2 FYNNEI, per germline. The CDR3 region has the DNA TGTGCCAGCAGTGAAGGTTATCAGGGAATCGCAAAAGCTTTCTTT. It yields the protein CASSEGYQGIAKAFF.

The chain combines TRBV19 with TRBJ1-2; 7 nucleotides align to TRBD1. Germline loops: CDR1 LNHDA, CDR2 SQIVND (reference sequence). The CDR3 is 14 amino acids. Losses at the gene ends were 6 bases for V and 4 bases for J; bases not matched to a gene: 8. DNA for the CDR3: TGTGCCAGTAGGACCCAGGGGGGCAGCTATGGCTACACCTTC. It specifies CASRTQGGSYGYTF. Full variable domain (remainder filled in from reference TRBV19 and TRBJ1-2): DGGITQSPKYLFRKEGQNVTLSCEQNLNHDAMYWYRQDPGQGLRLIYYSQIVNDFQKGDIAEGYSVSREKKESFPLTVTSAQKNPTAFYLCASRTQGGSYGYTFGSGTRLTVV.

The rearrangement joins TRBV5-4 to TRBJ2-7; 12 bases are a match to TRBD1. Trimming took 5 bases from V and 6 from J; bases not matched to a gene: 9. Per the germline V gene, CDR1 is SGHNT and CDR2 is YYREEE (reference sequence). This CDR3 has 15 residues. This CDR3 is CASSPRDRGLSEQYF. CDR3 sequence (DNA): TGTGCCAGCAGTCCCCGGGACAGGGGGCTTAGCGAGCAGTACTTC.